These 14 T cell receptor beta chains were all obtained from the same sample, sequenced in a study of T cell repertoires in cytomegalovirus infection. TCRdb re-called the reads with MiXCR, one entry per CDR3 protein. In the table there are some 920,000 distinct CDR3 sequences, approximately 31% of which are singletons. What these receptors recognize is not known. The sequences come from cultured CD8+ T cells from PBMCs, collected from culture after CMV antigen stimulation. The origin of the receptors is a human donor in good health (CMV status not recorded). Some clones in this sample may be carry-over from other donors' samples.

This clonotype was detected a few times. The rearrangement links TRBV12-3 or TRBV12-4 to TRBJ1-1; 9 bases agree with TRBD1. This CDR3 is built from 15 residues. After removal of 6 bases from V and 2 bases from J, the junction contained 7 bases not matched to a gene. CDR3 nucleotides: TGTGCCAGCAGACCTAGACAGGGGGAAAACACTGAAGCTTTCTTT. This gives the protein CASRPRQGENTEAFF.

Comments on this clonotype: It may be a read error: a sequence one base away is much more abundant. The V gene is TRBV7-2, the J gene TRBJ2-5; TRBD1 or TRBD2 may be the D gene (5 bases each). Per germline, CDR1 SGHTA and CDR2 FQGNSA. This CDR3 has 14 residues. CDR3 region: CASCLGLGTETQYF. In nucleotides, the CDR3 is TGTGCCAGCTGCTTAGGTCTGGGGACGGAGACCCAGTACTTC.

This clonotype was seen ten or more times. The V call is TRBV9, the J call TRBJ2-3; TRBD1 might be the D (6 bases). Germline loops: CDR1 SGDLS, CDR2 YYNGEE. V lost 1 base, J lost 3 bases, and 15 bases lay in between. This CDR3 is built from 16 residues. The chain's CDR3 is CASSVNSAGATDTQYF. The CDR3, as DNA: TGTGCCAGCAGCGTAAATTCCGCAGGGGCGACAGATACGCAGTATTTT.

The chain uses TRBV24-1 and TRBJ2-1, with TRBD2 matching 8 bases. This CDR3 comprises 12 residues. Germline V gene lookup returns CDR1 KGHDR and CDR2 SFDVKD. V trimming: 12 bases; J trimming: 7 bases; junction bases outside the gene matches: 7. The CDR3 spells CASGGAVNEQFF. For the CDR3, the DNA is TGTGCCTCCGGGGGGGCCGTTAATGAGCAGTTCTTC.

V and J are TRBV15 and TRBJ2-3, with a possible D match to TRBD2 (5 bases). The germline gives CDR1 LNHNV, CDR2 YYDKDF (reference sequence). V was pared by 2 bases and J by 5 bases, with 8 bases between. This CDR3 is 13 amino acids long. In DNA, the CDR3 is TGTGCCACCAGCAGATTGGCGGGAGATACGCAGTATTTT. Its translation is CATSRLAGDTQYF.

The V call is TRBV7-3, the J call TRBJ2-7, with D tentatively TRBD1 or TRBD2 (5 bases each). Germline CDR1 is SGHTA and CDR2 is FQGTGA. The CDR3 sequence is 15 residues long. Trimming left V 5 bases short and J 0 bases short, with 14 bases between. CDR3 sequence reads: CASSAGTGSSYEQYV. The CDR3 nucleotides are TGTGCCAGCAGCGCTGGGACGGGAAGCTCCTACGAGCAGTACGTC.

The chain joins TRBV5-6 to TRBJ2-3; the match to TRBD2 covers 9 bases. The length of the CDR3 is 16 residues. The germline V gene has CDR1 SGHDT and CDR2 YYEEEE. V was pared by 4 bases and J by 14 bases, with 20 bases of the junction left unmatched. CDR3 in amino acids: CASSASSGGRLLRSYF. The DNA of the CDR3 is TGTGCCAGCAGCGCGAGTAGCGGGGGCCGGCTCCTCCGCTCGTATTTT.

The chain is built from TRBV15 and TRBJ1-1; D may be TRBD1 (5 bases). Germline values: CDR1 LNHNV, CDR2 YYDKDF (reference sequence). Trimming cost V 0 bases and J 3 bases, with 14 bases left between them. The length of the CDR3 is 16 residues. In nucleotides, the CDR3 is TGTGCCACCAGCAGAGATTGGGGCAGCTGGGACACTGAAGCTTTCTTT. Translated: CATSRDWGSWDTEAFF.

This chain joins TRBV28 and TRBJ1-2; D remains unclear. The CDR3 runs 15 residues. The V end lost 2 bases, the J end lost 2 bases, and 12 bases lay between the germline ends. Germline V gene lookup returns CDR1 MDHEN and CDR2 SYDVKM. In nucleotides, the CDR3 is TGTGCCAGCAGTTTAATGCGGCGGATAAACTATGGCTACACCTTC. It encodes CASSLMRRINYGYTF.

The V gene is TRBV6-2 or TRBV6-3, the J gene TRBJ1-2, with 8 bases aligning to TRBD1. Germline V gives CDR1 MNHEY, CDR2 SVGEGT. This CDR3 is built from 16 residues. With 4 bases clipped from V and 4 bases from J, the junction kept 11 bases outside the gene matches. In DNA, the CDR3 is TGTGCCAGCAGTTGGGGACCGGGACAGGAACGCTATGGCTACACCTTC. The encoded protein is CASSWGPGQERYGYTF.

The V call is TRBV7-8, the J call TRBJ2-3; the D is unclear. V dropped 7 bases and J dropped 1 base, with 9 bases sitting between them. The CDR3 length is 13 residues. CDR1 SGHVS and CDR2 FQNEAQ come from the germline V gene. CDR3 sequence: CASKETRTDTQYF. The CDR3 DNA follows: TGTGCCAGCAAAGAAACGCGCACAGATACGCAGTATTTT.

The count of this clonotype is one. A much larger clone sits a single nucleotide away, making a read error possible. This chain uses TRBV6-2 or TRBV6-3 with TRBJ1-1; D is possibly TRBD1 (5 bases). The V end lost 10 bases, the J end lost 0 bases, and 15 bases lay between the germline ends. The germline V gene has CDR1 MNHEY and CDR2 SVGEGT. CDR3 length: 14 amino acids. The DNA of the CDR3 is TGTGCCAACACAAGACAGCAAATGAACACTGAAGCTTTCTTT. The encoded protein is CANTRQQMNTEAFF.

CDR3 in DNA: TGTGCCACCCCCCGAACGGGGGCCCACGAGCAGTACGTC. It yields the protein CATPRTGAHEQYV. J is TRBJ2-7 and V is TRBV24-1; either TRBD1 or TRBD2 may supply D (6 bases each). This CDR3 is 13 amino acids long. V shed 9 bases and J shed 5 bases, with 16 bases lying between them. Germline V CDR1 and CDR2: KGHDR, SFDVKD.

The gene calls are TRBV2 and TRBJ2-1, with 8 bases fitting TRBD2. There are 12 residues in the CDR3. J lost 7 bases, V lost 9 bases, and 5 bases had no gene match. Germline-derived CDR1 and CDR2 are SNHLY and FYNNEI. CDR3 DNA sequence: TGTGCCAGAAGGACTAGCTTGAATGAGCAGTTCTTC. This codes for CARRTSLNEQFF.